This TCR beta chain emerged from a study of blood T cell repertoires in COVID-19. The wider study: The United States, Italy and Spain were the sources of the acute and convalescent COVID-19 samples.

Original handling: Counts of nucleated cells, estimated from reference gene primer amplification, were obtained. This table comes from immunoSEQ multiplex PCR, and its TCRdb copy is limited to in-frame clones, with some not included. V and J calls and clone size follow that table, whereas D and trimming were derived from the DNA. The data hold over 85,000 clones, with roughly 85% observed a single time. The source of this sequence is a human donor in a cohort sampled during active COVID-19. Source material: peripheral blood.

CDR3 loop: CASRPTGGFGNTIYF. CDR3 sequence (DNA): TGTGCCAGCAGACCGACAGGGGGCTTCGGAAACACCATATATTTT. This sequence joins TRBV6-6 and TRBJ1-3; TRBD1 agrees at 10 bases. Germline V gene data show CDR1 as MNHNY and CDR2 as SVGAGI (reference sequence). The CDR3 is 15 amino acids. V trimming: 6 bases; J trimming: 4 bases; junction bases outside the gene matches: 6.